This T cell receptor beta chain was profiled in a study of CD8 T cells in ankylosing spondylitis. General study points: Relatively rare in peripheral blood, disease-linked clones were also CD8+. Ankylosing spondylitis blood seemed to carry a telltale TCR beta motif made of eight highly homologous variants.

A single record per CDR3 protein comes from TCRdb applying MiXCR to the 5' RACE reads. Among about 840,000 distinct CDR3 sequences, 10% to 15% were seen once, and the ten largest hold about 0.49%. This clonotype was detected a few times. Its specificity is unknown. V dropped 7 bases and J dropped 0; count of bases not matched to a gene: 8. From germline, CDR1 is MNHEY and CDR2 SVGEGT. The CDR3 runs 15 residues. The J gene is TRBJ1-1, the V gene TRBV6-2 or TRBV6-3; TRBD1 matches at 7 bases. Material: blood, either unsorted or a sorted T cell fraction (not recorded which). The receptor's source is a male donor with ankylosing spondylitis. CDR3 sequence (DNA): TGTGCCAGCACCACGGGACAGAGAATGAACACTGAAGCTTTCTTT. It codes for CASTTGQRMNTEAFF.